This T cell receptor beta chain comes out of a study of blood T cell repertoires in COVID-19. Germline V gene lookup returns CDR1 LGHNA and CDR2 YSLEER. This CDR3 is built from 14 residues. The V end lost 0 bases, the J end lost 5 bases, and 10 bases lay between the germline ends. Using immunoSEQ multiplex PCR, the repertoire was profiled, and TCRdb retains in-frame clones only, with some absent. The data contain tens of thousands of clones, approximately 92% of them singletons. Source material: peripheral blood. V is TRBV4-3 and J is TRBJ2-5, with a weak D call TRBD1 (5 bases). The TCR sequence derives from a human donor with active COVID-19. The donor label of this sample is uncertain. CDR3 sequence (DNA): TGCGCCAGCAGCCAAGACTGGGGCGTCGAGACCCAGTACTTC. This encodes CASSQDWGVETQYF.